This passage covers 18 T cell receptor beta chains from one sample sequenced in a study of blood T cells in healthy people across ages. Through a sample-barcoded 5' primer and a J-beta primer mix, a second PCR was run for roughly 7 to 12 cycles. One entry per CDR3 protein results from TCRdb running MiXCR on the 5' RACE reads. The sample has 760,000 or so distinct CDR3 sequences, 25% seen once. This sample also belongs to another study, concerning T cells of mothers and their children.

Source material: blood. These receptors were collected from a boy between 5 and 17 years old in good health.

This clonotype was detected a few times. The rearrangement links TRBV6-5 to TRBJ2-5; the D is unclear. The J call may not be correct, given that the DNA end is closer to TRBJ2-7. The CDR3 spans 13 residues. CDR1 and CDR2 (germline): MNHEY, SVGAGI. The CDR3 spells CASSYSSAYEQYF. CDR3 nucleotide sequence: TGTGCCAGCAGTTACTCCTCTGCCTACGAGCAGTACTTC.

This clonotype was seen at least ten times. The V call is TRBV29-1, the J call TRBJ2-1; 9 nucleotides match TRBD1. The J call may be mistaken, given a closer DNA end match to TRBJ2-7. In germline, CDR1 is SQVTM, CDR2 ANQGSEA. This CDR3 is built from 14 residues. DNA for the CDR3: TGCAGCGTTGAGGCCGGGACAGGGAGTCCCGAGCAGTACTTC. Translating it yields CSVEAGTGSPEQYF.

This clonotype was seen at least ten times. This chain links TRBV11-2 with TRBJ1-4; TRBD1 might be the D (5 bases). CDR1 and CDR2 (germline): SGHAT, FQNNGV. The CDR3 has 15 amino acids. V lost 0 bases to trimming and J lost 0 bases, with 5 bases between them. In DNA, the CDR3 is TGTGCCAGCAGCTTAGAAGGGGCAACTAATGAAAAACTGTTTTTT. It encodes CASSLEGATNEKLFF.

V gene TRBV9 combines with J gene TRBJ2-1; the D gene is possibly TRBD1 (6 bases). The CDR3 has 20 amino acids. CDR1 is SGDLS and CDR2 is YYNGEE in the germline V gene. The germline V and J ends were trimmed by 3 bases and 5 bases, with 30 bases remaining between them. CDR3 in DNA: TGTGCCAGCAGCGCCAAAGAGCCTCCCGGGCCGAGGGGGTCACACAATGAGCAGTTCTTC. As protein: CASSAKEPPGPRGSHNEQFF.

This clonotype was picked up many times. This sequence joins TRBV4-2 and TRBJ2-1, with 8 bases fitting TRBD2. With 0 bases clipped from V and 5 bases from J, the junction kept 3 bases outside the gene matches. The CDR3 covers 15 residues. CDR1 is LGHNA, CDR2 YNFKEQ, per germline. CDR3 in DNA: TGTGCCAGCAGCCAAGATGGAGCGGGGGACAATGAGCAGTTCTTC. Protein sequence: CASSQDGAGDNEQFF.

This clonotype was seen more than once but under ten times. V is TRBV18 and J is TRBJ2-1; D possibly corresponds to TRBD2 (5 bases). The germline V gene encodes CDR1 KGHSH and CDR2 LQKENI. The CDR3 sequence is 17 residues long. Trimming stripped 4 bases from V and 2 bases from J, with 18 bases between. In nucleotides, the CDR3 is TGTGCCAGCTCACAAGAGCCCGGACTCGATCCCTACAATGAGCAGTTCTTC. Amino acids: CASSQEPGLDPYNEQFF.

This clonotype was detected only a few times. Here the CDR3 reads CASSSSVLYQETQYF. The DNA for the CDR3 is TGTGCCAGCAGTTCCTCCGTCCTGTACCAAGAGACCCAGTACTTC. The chain combines TRBV11-2 with TRBJ2-5; no definite D call. Deletions cut 6 bases from V and 0 bases from J, with 14 bases between. The CDR3 is made up of 15 amino acids. The germline gives CDR1 SGHAT, CDR2 FQNNGV.

This clonotype appeared a few times. The rearrangement joins TRBV27 to TRBJ2-3, with 15 nucleotides matching TRBD2. Per germline, CDR1 MNHEY and CDR2 SMNVEV (reference sequence). The CDR3 runs 18 residues. Trimming removed 0 bases from V and 6 bases from J; junction bases left unmatched: 7. In nucleotides, the CDR3 is TGTGCCAGCAGTTTATCACGGGGTGGACTAGCGGGAGGGGATACGCAGTATTTT. Translation gives CASSLSRGGLAGGDTQYF.

This clonotype showed up just a few times. The chain links TRBV5-1 to TRBJ2-5; the D gene is possibly TRBD2 (5 bases). The J call could be wrong; TRBJ2-1 is a better fit for the DNA end. The CDR3 loop spans 16 amino acids. Germline V gene sequence: CDR1 SGHRS, CDR2 YFSETQ. Here the CDR3 reads CASSLAAREWHNEQFF. The CDR3 DNA sequence: TGCGCCAGCAGCTTGGCAGCCCGGGAATGGCACAATGAGCAGTTCTTC.

The chain joins TRBV29-1 to TRBJ1-4; D is undetermined. Trimming took 0 bases from V and 7 from J, leaving 9 bases between them. Germline assignment: CDR1 SQVTM and CDR2 ANQGSEA. The CDR3 runs to 13 residues. For the CDR3, the DNA is TGCAGCGTTGAAGATAGATGGGGTGAAAAACTGTTTTTT. This sequence encodes CSVEDRWGEKLFF.

The chain joins TRBV5-6 to TRBJ2-6; no definite D call. The germline V gene has CDR1 SGHDT and CDR2 YYEEEE. Trimming shortened V by 4 bases and J by 0 bases, and 17 bases separated the two germline ends. The CDR3 has 18 amino acids. The CDR3 loop reads CASSPEPFSLSGANVLTF. In nucleotides, the CDR3 is TGTGCCAGCAGCCCGGAGCCCTTCAGCCTCTCTGGGGCCAACGTCCTGACTTTC.

The gene calls are TRBV19 and TRBJ1-1, with D unclear. Germline V CDR1 and CDR2: LNHDA, SQIVND (reference sequence). V lost 5 bases and J lost 5, with 12 bases in between. This CDR3 spans 13 amino acids. CDR3 region: CASSFTENTEAFF. The DNA of the CDR3 is TGTGCCAGTAGTTTCACAGAGAATACTGAAGCTTTCTTT.

Only a few counts were recorded for this clonotype. V usage is TRBV15 and J usage is TRBJ2-1; perhaps TRBD1 as D (5 bases). Per the germline V gene, CDR1 is LNHNV and CDR2 is YYDKDF (reference sequence). Trimming removed 2 bases at V and 1 base at J, with 6 bases between. This CDR3 is built from 14 residues. CDR3 residues: CATSRTGSYNEQFF. In DNA, the CDR3 is TGTGCCACCAGCAGAACAGGTTCCTACAATGAGCAGTTCTTC.

This clonotype has more than one count but fewer than ten. J is TRBJ1-3 and V is TRBV5-1; no definite D call. The CDR3 consists of 15 residues. Germline CDR1 reads SGHRS; CDR2 reads YFSETQ. V lost 4 bases to trimming and J lost 0 bases, with 11 bases between them. The CDR3 protein is CASSQTAFSGNTIYF. In nucleotides, the CDR3 is TGCGCCAGCAGCCAGACTGCTTTCTCTGGAAACACCATATATTTT.

The chain is built from TRBV6-1 and TRBJ2-2; 9 bases fit TRBD1. This CDR3 spans 15 amino acids. After removal of 7 bases from V and 3 bases from J, the junction contained 6 bases not matched to a gene. Germline V gene lookup returns CDR1 MNHNS and CDR2 SASEGT. The CDR3 protein is CASTDTGGDTGELFF. As DNA, the CDR3 is TGTGCCAGCACCGACACAGGGGGCGACACCGGGGAGCTGTTTTTT.

The V gene is TRBV20-1, the J gene TRBJ2-1; TRBD2 agrees at 7 bases. The V gene's germline CDR1 is DFQATT and CDR2 SNEGSKA (reference sequence). This CDR3 comprises 16 residues. The V segment lost 6 bases and the J segment 3 bases; nucleotides outside the gene matches: 14. CDR3 DNA sequence: TGCAGTGCCCTTAGATGGGCTAGCGGAGACTACAATGAGCAGTTCTTC. This translates into CSALRWASGDYNEQFF.

The chain uses TRBV4-2 and TRBJ2-7, with 13 bases fitting TRBD2. The germline V gene has CDR1 LGHNA and CDR2 YNFKEQ. V lost 4 bases to trimming and J lost 3 bases; unmatched junction nucleotides: 3. This CDR3 has 15 residues. CDR3 nucleotide sequence: TGTGCCAGCAGCCCGGGACTAGCGGGAAACTACGAGCAGTACTTC. Amino acids: CASSPGLAGNYEQYF.

The chain has TRBV20-1 and TRBJ2-3, with 10 bases fitting TRBD2. From germline, CDR1 is DFQATT and CDR2 SNEGSKA (reference sequence). V trimming: 6 bases; J trimming: 6 bases; junction bases outside the gene matches: 9. CDR3 size: 14 residues. The CDR3 protein is CSAPLAGVWDTQYF. The CDR3 DNA reads as TGCAGTGCCCCTCTAGCGGGAGTTTGGGATACGCAGTATTTT.